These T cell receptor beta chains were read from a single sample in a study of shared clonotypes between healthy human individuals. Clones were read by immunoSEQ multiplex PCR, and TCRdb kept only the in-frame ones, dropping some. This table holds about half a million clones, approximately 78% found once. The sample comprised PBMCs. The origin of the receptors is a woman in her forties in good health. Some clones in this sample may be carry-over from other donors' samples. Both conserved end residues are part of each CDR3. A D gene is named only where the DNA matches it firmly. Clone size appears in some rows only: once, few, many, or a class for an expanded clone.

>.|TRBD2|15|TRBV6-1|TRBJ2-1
CASLPTSGSGNEQFF
TGTGCCAGCCTCCCCACTAGCGGGAGTGGGAATGAGCAGTTCTTC
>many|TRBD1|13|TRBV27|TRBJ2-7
CASSYRQGYEQYF
TGTGCCAGCAGTTATCGACAGGGTTACGAGCAGTACTTC
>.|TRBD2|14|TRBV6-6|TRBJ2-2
CASSYGRGIGELFF
TGTGCCAGCAGTTACGGGCGGGGGATCGGGGAGCTGTTTTTT
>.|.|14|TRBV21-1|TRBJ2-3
CASSKGQITDTQYF
TGTGCCAGCAGCAAAGGTCAAATCACAGATACGCAGTATTTT
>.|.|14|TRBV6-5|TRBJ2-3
CASARGSGTDTQYF
TGTGCCAGCGCTAGGGGATCAGGGACAGATACGCAGTATTTT
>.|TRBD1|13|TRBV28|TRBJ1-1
CASSDRGQVEAFF
TGTGCCAGCAGCGACAGGGGGCAGGTTGAAGCTTTCTTT
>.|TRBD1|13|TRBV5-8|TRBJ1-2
CASSLTGDYGYTF
TGTGCCAGCAGCTTGACAGGGGACTATGGCTACACCTTC
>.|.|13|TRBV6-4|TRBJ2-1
CASSDSENNEQFF
TGTGCCAGCAGTGACAGTGAAAACAATGAGCAGTTCTTC
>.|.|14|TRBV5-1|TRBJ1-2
CASSWLTTGYGYTF
TGCGCCAGCAGCTGGCTGACCACAGGGTACGGCTACACCTTC
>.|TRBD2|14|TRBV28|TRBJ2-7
CASEPSGSSYEQYF
TGTGCCAGCGAGCCCAGCGGGAGCAGCTACGAGCAGTACTTC
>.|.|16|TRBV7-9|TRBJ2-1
CASSPTPRPGDIRQFF
TGTGCCAGCAGCCCTACCCCCCGCCCCGGGGACATTCGGCAGTTCTTC
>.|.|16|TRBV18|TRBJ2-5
CASSPREAGTNRTQYF
TGTGCCAGCTCACCACGAGAGGCAGGGACGAACAGGACCCAGTACTTC
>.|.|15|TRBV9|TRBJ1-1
CASSVKIGPGTEAFF
TGTGCCAGCAGCGTCAAAATCGGCCCGGGGACTGAAGCTTTCTTT
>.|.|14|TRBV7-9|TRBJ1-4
CASSLGTTNEKLFF
TGTGCCAGCAGCTTAGGAACAACTAATGAAAAACTGTTTTTT
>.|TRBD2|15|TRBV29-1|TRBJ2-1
CSVLAGGLKYNEQFF
TGCAGCGTTCTAGCGGGAGGGCTCAAGTACAATGAGCAGTTCTTC
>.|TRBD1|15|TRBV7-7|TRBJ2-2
CASSTGTGWSGELFF
TGTGCCAGCAGCACCGGGACAGGGTGGTCGGGGGAGCTGTTTTTT
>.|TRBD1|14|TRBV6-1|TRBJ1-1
CASSDHRGRTEAFF
TGTGCCAGCAGCGACCACAGGGGCCGCACTGAAGCTTTCTTT
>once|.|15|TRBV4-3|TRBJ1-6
CASSHTQGNNSPLHF
TGCGCCAGCAGCCACACACAGGGCAATAATTCACCCCTCCACTTT
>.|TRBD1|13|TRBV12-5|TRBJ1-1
CASAAQGLTEAFF
TGTGCTAGTGCGGCACAGGGGTTAACTGAAGCTTTCTTT
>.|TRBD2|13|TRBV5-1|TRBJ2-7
CASSAGLAGEQYF
TGCGCCAGCAGCGCGGGACTAGCGGGCGAGCAGTACTTC
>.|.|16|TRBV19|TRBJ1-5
CASSMDTGTLGQPQHF
TGTGCCAGTAGTATGGATACAGGGACATTGGGTCAGCCCCAGCATTTT
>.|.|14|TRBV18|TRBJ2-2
CASSPDIDTGELFF
TGTGCCAGCTCGCCGGACATTGACACCGGGGAGCTGTTTTTT
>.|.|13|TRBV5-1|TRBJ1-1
CASSPGEGTEAFF
TGCGCCAGCAGCCCGGGGGAAGGAACTGAAGCTTTCTTT
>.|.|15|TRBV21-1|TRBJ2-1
CASTHPGQGGNEQFF
TGTGCCAGCACCCATCCGGGACAGGGCGGAAATGAGCAGTTCTTC
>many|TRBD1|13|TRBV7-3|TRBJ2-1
CASSSQGSGEQFF
TGTGCCAGCAGCTCACAGGGGTCGGGTGAGCAGTTCTTC
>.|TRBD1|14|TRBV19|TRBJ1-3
CASSNNRGGNTIYF
TGTGCCAGTAGTAATAACAGGGGCGGAAACACCATATATTTT
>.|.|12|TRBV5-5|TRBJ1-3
CASSLGTNTIYF
TGTGCCAGCAGCTTGGGCACTAACACCATATATTTT
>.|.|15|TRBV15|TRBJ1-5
CATSRPDRTNQPQHF
TGTGCCACCAGCAGACCGGACAGAACAAATCAGCCCCAGCATTTT
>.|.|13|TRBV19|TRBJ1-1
CASSIRVPAEAFF
TGTGCCAGTAGTATCAGGGTGCCGGCTGAAGCTTTCTTT
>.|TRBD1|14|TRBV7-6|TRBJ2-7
CASSPRQGSYEQYF
TGTGCCAGCAGCCCAAGACAGGGGAGCTACGAGCAGTACTTC
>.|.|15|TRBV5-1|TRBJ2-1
CASSFSLSSYNEQFF
TGCGCCAGCAGCTTCAGCTTAAGCTCCTACAATGAGCAGTTCTTC
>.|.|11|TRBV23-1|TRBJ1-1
CASNRRYEAFF
TGCGCCAGTAACAGGAGGTATGAAGCTTTCTTT
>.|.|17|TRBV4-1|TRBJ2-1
CASSQGGLLSSYNEQFF
TGCGCCAGCAGCCAAGGGGGACTCCTCAGCTCCTACAATGAGCAGTTCTTC
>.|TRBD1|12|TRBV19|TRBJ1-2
CASRTGGFGYTF
TGTGCCAGTAGGACAGGGGGCTTTGGCTACACCTTC
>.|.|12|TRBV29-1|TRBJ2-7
CSALPGGHEQYF
TGCAGCGCCTTGCCCGGAGGGCACGAGCAGTACTTC
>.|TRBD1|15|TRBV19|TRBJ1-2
CASSIVGDRGDGYTF
TGTGCCAGTAGTATAGTAGGCGACAGGGGCGATGGCTACACCTTC
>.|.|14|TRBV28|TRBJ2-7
CASAKGGPPFGQYF
TGTGCCAGCGCCAAGGGGGGGCCACCTTTCGGGCAGTACTTC
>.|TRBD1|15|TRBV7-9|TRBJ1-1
CASSSTMTGDTEAFF
TGTGCCAGCAGCTCGACCATGACAGGGGACACTGAAGCTTTCTTT
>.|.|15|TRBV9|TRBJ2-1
CASSVGAGGYNEQFF
TGTGCCAGCAGCGTAGGGGCTGGGGGCTACAATGAGCAGTTCTTC
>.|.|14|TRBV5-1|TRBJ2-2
CASSFTRDTGELFF
TGCGCCAGCAGCTTTACCCGAGACACCGGGGAGCTGTTTTTT
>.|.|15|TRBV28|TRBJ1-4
CASTRAGGAREKLFF
TGTGCCAGCACTCGGGCGGGCGGGGCTAGGGAAAAACTGTTTTTT
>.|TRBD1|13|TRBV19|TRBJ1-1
CASSTTGVAEAFF
TGTGCCAGTAGTACCACAGGGGTGGCTGAAGCTTTCTTT
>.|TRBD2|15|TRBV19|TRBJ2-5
CASTSGLAGGETQYF
TGTGCCAGTACCTCGGGACTAGCGGGAGGAGAGACCCAGTACTTC
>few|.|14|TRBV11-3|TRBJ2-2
CASSSGTHTGELFF
TGTGCCAGCAGCTCCGGGACTCACACCGGGGAGCTGTTTTTT
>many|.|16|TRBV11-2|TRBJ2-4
CASSRLQGSSKNIQYF
TGTGCCAGCAGCCGTTTGCAGGGGTCCTCCAAAAACATTCAGTACTTC
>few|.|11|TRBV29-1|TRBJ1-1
CSVRMNTEAFF
TGCAGCGTTCGGATGAACACTGAAGCTTTCTTT